This is a list of T cell receptor beta chains from one sample in a study of CD8+ T cells in alopecia areata. The table came from immunoSEQ multiplex PCR; TCRdb's copy has only in-frame clones and leaves some out. The table shows approximately 150,000 clones, with about 86% occurring only once. Source: CD8+ T cells sorted from blood, taken at week 4, from a patient treated with tofacitinib. The source is a human donor with alopecia areata. CDR3s include the opening cysteine and the closing phenylalanine or tryptophan. D genes are given only for firm matches. Expanded clones are given a class, and other clones once, few, many or no size at all.

j_gene	abundance	d_gene	v_gene	CDR3aa	CDR3nt
TRBJ1-1	NA	NA	TRBV2	CAGTGGDTEAFF	TGTGCCGGAACAGGAGGGGACACTGAAGCTTTCTTT
TRBJ2-7	NA	TRBD1	TRBV5-1	CASSGGTGSVTYEQYF	TGCGCCAGCAGCGGGGGGACAGGATCCGTGACCTACGAGCAGTACTTC
TRBJ1-1	NA	NA	TRBV30	CAWSLLEVNTEAFF	TGTGCCTGGAGTCTCCTGGAGGTCAACACTGAAGCTTTCTTT
TRBJ2-5	NA	NA	TRBV9	CASSAGTFQETQYF	TGTGCCAGCAGCGCCGGGACGTTCCAAGAGACCCAGTACTTC
TRBJ2-7	few	NA	TRBV6-5	CASGTDYEQYF	TGTGCCAGCGGGACGGACTACGAGCAGTACTTC
TRBJ2-7	NA	TRBD1	TRBV7-9	CASSSQTGYHEQYF	TGTGCCAGCAGCTCCCAGACAGGGTACCACGAGCAGTACTTC
TRBJ2-2	few	NA	TRBV6-6	CASSSEAGPNTGELFF	TGTGCCAGCAGTAGTGAAGCGGGCCCGAACACCGGGGAGCTGTTTTTT
TRBJ2-3	NA	TRBD2	TRBV11-2	CASSLGGGGALDTQYF	TGTGCCAGCAGCTTAGGAGGCGGGGGGGCATTAGATACGCAGTATTTT
TRBJ1-1	NA	NA	TRBV30	CAWSLGLDTEAFF	TGTGCCTGGAGTTTAGGGTTGGACACTGAAGCTTTCTTT
TRBJ1-1	NA	NA	TRBV19	CASSVLGGFVDTEAFF	TGTGCCAGTAGTGTCCTCGGGGGGTTCGTCGACACTGAAGCTTTCTTT
TRBJ2-1	NA	TRBD2	TRBV29-1	CSVAGTSGMKEQFF	TGCAGCGTTGCCGGGACTAGCGGGATGAAGGAGCAGTTCTTC
TRBJ2-7	NA	TRBD2	TRBV28	CASSLAGEAYEQYF	TGTGCCAGCAGCTTAGCGGGAGAAGCCTACGAGCAGTACTTC
TRBJ2-1	few	TRBD1	TRBV27	CASSLSRTGGYNEQFF	TGTGCCAGCAGTTTATCGAGGACAGGGGGCTACAATGAGCAGTTCTTC
TRBJ1-1	NA	NA	TRBV6-5	CASSYRGGTEAFF	TGTGCCAGCAGTTACAGGGGAGGGACTGAAGCTTTCTTT
TRBJ2-2	NA	NA	TRBV6-5	CASSYGKNTGELFF	TGTGCCAGCAGTTACGGGAAGAACACCGGGGAGCTGTTTTTT
TRBJ1-1	once	NA	TRBV5-1	CASSLDPGGNTEAFF	TGCGCCAGCAGCTTGGATCCAGGCGGAAACACTGAAGCTTTCTTT
TRBJ2-3	NA	NA	TRBV21-1	CASSKGIVTDTQYF	TGTGCCAGCAGCAAAGGCATAGTCACAGATACGCAGTATTTT
TRBJ2-2	few	NA	TRBV29-1	CSVGASNTGELFF	TGCAGCGTTGGGGCATCGAACACCGGGGAGCTGTTTTTT
TRBJ2-1	NA	TRBD2	TRBV4-1	CASSHLAGGYNEQFF	TGCGCCAGCAGCCACTTAGCGGGGGGATACAATGAGCAGTTCTTC
TRBJ2-4	few	NA	TRBV9	CASSPSGASWAKNIQYF	TGTGCCAGCAGCCCCTCGGGGGCTAGCTGGGCCAAAAACATTCAGTACTTC
TRBJ2-1	NA	NA	TRBV4-1	CASSRLDDLYNEQFF	TGCGCCAGCAGTCGGCTAGATGATTTGTACAATGAGCAGTTCTTC
TRBJ2-1	NA	TRBD2	TRBV29-1	CSVQYGTSGYNEQFF	TGCAGCGTTCAATATGGGACTAGCGGTTACAATGAGCAGTTCTTC
TRBJ2-5	NA	TRBD1	TRBV7-6	CASLGTEETQYF	TGTGCCAGCCTCGGGACAGAAGAGACCCAGTACTTC
TRBJ2-1	NA	TRBD2	TRBV30	CAWSGNILAGGYNEQFF	TGTGCCTGGAGTGGCAATATCCTAGCGGGAGGCTACAATGAGCAGTTCTTC
TRBJ2-7	NA	NA	TRBV5-6	CASSPKGLYRVYEQYF	TGTGCCAGCAGCCCCAAAGGTTTATACAGGGTCTACGAGCAGTACTTC
TRBJ1-2	once	NA	TRBV30	CAWTPGLFHGYTF	TGTGCCTGGACGCCCGGTCTCTTTCATGGCTACACCTTC
TRBJ2-7	NA	NA	TRBV10-3	CAISESSVYEQYF	TGTGCCATCAGTGAGTCTAGCGTCTACGAGCAGTACTTC
TRBJ2-7	NA	TRBD1	TRBV6-5	CASSDRGGDEQYF	TGTGCCAGCAGTGACAGGGGAGGCGACGAGCAGTACTTC
TRBJ2-1	NA	NA	TRBV27	CASSFGAANEQFF	TGTGCCAGCAGTTTTGGAGCCGCGAATGAGCAGTTCTTC
TRBJ1-2	NA	TRBD1	TRBV27	CASSWSGTGNYGYTF	TGTGCCAGCAGTTGGTCCGGGACAGGGAACTATGGCTACACCTTC
TRBJ2-7	NA	TRBD2	TRBV5-6	CASSQELAGVGEQYF	TGTGCCAGCAGCCAAGAACTAGCGGGAGTAGGTGAGCAGTACTTC
TRBJ2-1	NA	NA	TRBV4-1	CASSQVGVGNEQFF	TGCGCCAGCAGCCAAGTGGGGGTTGGGAATGAGCAGTTCTTC
TRBJ1-2	NA	NA	TRBV4-1	CASRERTDSGHYGYTF	TGCGCCAGCAGAGAAAGAACGGACAGCGGTCACTATGGCTACACCTTC
TRBJ1-2	NA	NA	TRBV6-6	CASSYPGAYGYTF	TGTGCCAGCAGTTACCCAGGGGCCTATGGCTACACCTTC
TRBJ2-2	NA	NA	TRBV29-1	CSVGLGSANTGELFF	TGCAGCGTTGGACTGGGATCGGCAAACACCGGGGAGCTGTTTTTT
TRBJ2-5	NA	NA	TRBV27	CASSLTRGPWGFRETQYF	TGTGCCAGCAGTTTAACACGGGGGCCCTGGGGGTTTCGAGAGACCCAGTACTTC
TRBJ1-1	NA	NA	TRBV5-6	CASSSEAQGFTEAFF	TGTGCCAGCAGCTCCGAAGCACAGGGCTTCACTGAAGCTTTCTTT
TRBJ2-2	few	NA	TRBV23-1	CASTKKWALSGELFF	TGCGCCAGCACAAAAAAATGGGCCCTCAGCGGGGAGCTGTTTTTT
TRBJ1-1	once	NA	TRBV27	CASSRGGGGTEAFF	TGTGCCAGCAGCCGGGGAGGGGGAGGCACTGAAGCTTTCTTT
TRBJ2-2	few	NA	TRBV25-1	CASSDRDTGELFF	TGTGCCAGCAGTGACAGGGACACCGGGGAGCTGTTTTTT
TRBJ2-7	NA	NA	TRBV5-4	CASSFGGDGEQYF	TGTGCCAGCAGCTTTGGCGGGGATGGCGAGCAGTACTTC